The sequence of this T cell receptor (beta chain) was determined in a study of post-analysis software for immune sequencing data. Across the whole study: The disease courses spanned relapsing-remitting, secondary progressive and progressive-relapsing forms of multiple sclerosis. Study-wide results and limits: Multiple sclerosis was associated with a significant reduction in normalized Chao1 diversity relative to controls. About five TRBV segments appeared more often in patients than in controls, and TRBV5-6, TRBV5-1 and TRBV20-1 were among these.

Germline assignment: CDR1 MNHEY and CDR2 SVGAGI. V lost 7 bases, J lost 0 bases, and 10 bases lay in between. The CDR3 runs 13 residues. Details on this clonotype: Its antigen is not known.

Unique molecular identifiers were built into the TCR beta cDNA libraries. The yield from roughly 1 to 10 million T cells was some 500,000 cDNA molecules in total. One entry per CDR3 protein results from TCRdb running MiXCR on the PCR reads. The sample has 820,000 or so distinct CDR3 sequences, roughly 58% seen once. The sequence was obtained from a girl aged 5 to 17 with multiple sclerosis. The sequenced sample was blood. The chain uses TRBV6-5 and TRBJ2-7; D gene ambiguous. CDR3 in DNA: TGTGCCAGCACCTCACCTTACTCCTACGAGCAGTACTTC. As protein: CASTSPYSYEQYF.